This T cell receptor beta chain comes out of a study of cytomegalovirus exposure and HLA in healthy donors. Broader study findings: Earlier results showed most TCR beta V segments being productive about 87% or about 30% of the time. Among TCR sequences, most were rare, though some public TCRs appeared in many donors.

Germline values: CDR1 MDHEN, CDR2 SYDVKM. This CDR3 comprises 10 residues. V was pared by 8 bases and J by 4 bases, with 6 bases between. In the case of this clone: Antigen: not known. This sample includes further DNA sequences coding for the same CDR3.

The PCR used 60 Vbeta and 13 Jbeta primers. Assay used: immunoSEQ multiplex PCR; TCRdb lists only in-frame clones, some missing. The data show approximately 220,000 clones, with 65% to 90% seen just once and approximately 1.5% held by the top ten. The J gene is TRBJ2-7, the V gene TRBV28; the D gene is possibly TRBD2 (6 bases). The sequenced material came from PBMCs. The source of this sequence is a girl aged 10-17 years in good health and CMV-seronegative. The CDR3 here is CASGGYEQYF. The CDR3 nucleotides read TGTGCCAGCGGAGGGTACGAGCAGTACTTC.